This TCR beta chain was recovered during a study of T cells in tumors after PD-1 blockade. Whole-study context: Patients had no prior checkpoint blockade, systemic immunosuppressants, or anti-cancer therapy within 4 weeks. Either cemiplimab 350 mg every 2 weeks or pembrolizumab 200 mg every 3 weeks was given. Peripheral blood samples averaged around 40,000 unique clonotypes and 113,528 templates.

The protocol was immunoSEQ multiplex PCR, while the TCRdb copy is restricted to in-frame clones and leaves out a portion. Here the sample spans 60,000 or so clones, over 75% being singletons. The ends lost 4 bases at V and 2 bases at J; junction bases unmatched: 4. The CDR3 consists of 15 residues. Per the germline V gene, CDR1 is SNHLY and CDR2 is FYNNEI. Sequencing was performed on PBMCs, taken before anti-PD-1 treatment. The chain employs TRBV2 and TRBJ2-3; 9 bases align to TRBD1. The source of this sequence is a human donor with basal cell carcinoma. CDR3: CASSGGTGNTDTQYF. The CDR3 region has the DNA TGTGCCAGCAGTGGAGGGACAGGGAACACAGATACGCAGTATTTT. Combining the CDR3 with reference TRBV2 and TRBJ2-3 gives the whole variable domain EPEVTQTPSHQVTQMGQEVILRCVPISNHLYFYWYRQILGQKVEFLVSFYNNEISEKSEIFDDQFSVERPDGSNFTLKIRSTKLEDSAMYFCASSGGTGNTDTQYFGPGTRLTVL.